The present TCR beta chain was sequenced within a study of regulatory T cells in long-lasting Graves disease. Relying on iRepertoire HTBI primers and Arm-PCR of CDR3 regions, the team built TCR beta libraries. TCRdb recomputed calls from the multiplex PCR reads with MiXCR, one row per CDR3 protein. Of more than 450,000 distinct CDR3 sequences in the sample, 16% were seen once. Only a few counts were recorded for this clonotype. The CDR3 covers 11 residues. The germline CDR1 and CDR2 sequences are DFQATT and SNEGSKA (reference sequence). The V end lost 3 bases, the J end lost 5 bases, and 5 bases lay between the germline ends. Noted time point: newly diagnosed GD, antithyroid drugs for less than 3 months. PBMC-extracted RNA yielded the TCR library. These records were also assigned to another study, of T cells in Graves' hyperthyroidism and ophthalmopathy.

The TCR sequence derives from a man aged 40-50 years with Graves disease. Source: peripheral blood mononuclear cells (PBMCs), taken at new diagnosis, from a patient treated with antithyroid drugs. The chain joins TRBV20-1 to TRBJ2-1; D not certain. In DNA, the CDR3 is TGCAGTGCTAGCAAGGACAATGAGCAGTTCTTC. It translates to CSASKDNEQFF.